This section outlines one T cell receptor (beta chain) sequence together with its context. The junction had 5 bases not matched to a gene; V was cut back by 3 bases and J by 6 bases. CDR3 length: 15 residues. Germline V gene lookup returns CDR1 SGHDT and CDR2 YYEEEE. Using immunoSEQ multiplex PCR, the repertoire was profiled, and TCRdb retains in-frame clones only, with some absent. Of about 69,000 clones detected, 90% appear once; the ten largest clones hold approximately 10%. This record belongs to a study of OX40 agonist ivuxolimab in advanced cancers. The source of this sequence is an adult with an advanced solid tumor such as melanoma, head and neck, liver or kidney cancer. Sample: CD4+ or CD8+ T cells sorted from blood, taken in a trial of the OX40 agonist ivuxolimab. The chain employs TRBV5-6 and TRBJ2-3, with TRBD1 identical over 12 bases. Here the CDR3 DNA reads TGTGCCAGCAGCTCCGGGACAGGGGGCCGGGATACGCAGTATTTT. It is translated as CASSSGTGGRDTQYF.